This paragraph reports one T cell receptor beta chain. The antigen is unknown. Germline V gene data show CDR1 as LGHNA and CDR2 as YSLEER. V shed 1 base and J shed 6 bases, with 7 bases lying between them. CDR3 length: 13 residues. This entry is derived from a study of shared clonotypes between healthy human individuals. Data came from immunoSEQ multiplex PCR; TCRdb stores just in-frame clones and leaves some out. Here the sample spans around 450,000 clones, roughly 77% being singletons. Whole-study findings and limits: Genetic and exposure-history diversity was limited by the few donors. Sampling included only blood; tissue repertoires likely differ.

This TCR was sampled from a woman aged 40 to 49 in good health. Some clones in this sample may be carry-over from other donors' samples. The J gene is TRBJ2-1, the V gene TRBV4-3, with D possibly TRBD1 on 6 matching bases. The sample taken for sequencing was PBMCs. The CDR3 loop is CASSQGGGNEQFF. The CDR3 region has the DNA TGCGCCAGCAGCCAAGGAGGGGGCAATGAGCAGTTCTTC.